Reported below is one TCR beta chain. This entry comes from a study of blood T cell repertoires in COVID-19. Study as a whole: Spain, Italy and the United States supplied samples that represented acute and convalescent COVID-19. Sources were T cells, B-cell-depleted T cells, or PBMCs; the material itself was cDNA or gDNA.

Germline CDR1 LNHNV, CDR2 YYDKDF (reference sequence). The V segment lost 4 bases and the J segment 5 bases; nucleotides outside the gene matches: 5. The CDR3 runs 14 residues. Source study methods: Reference gene primers were amplified, and this amplification served to estimate nucleated cell counts. The table came from immunoSEQ multiplex PCR; TCRdb's copy has only in-frame clones and leaves some out. From that table come the V and J calls and clone size; the DNA was used to work out D and trimming. The data show about 72,000 clones, around 84% seen once. Sequencing was done on a sample of peripheral blood. This chain joins TRBV15 and TRBJ2-5; TRBD1 agrees at 9 bases. The source of this sequence is an older man with active or convalescent COVID-19. CDR3 sequence: CATSKGQGAETQYF. The CDR3 nucleotides read TGTGCCACCAGCAAGGGACAGGGTGCGGAGACCCAGTACTTC.